This TCR beta chain came from a study of cytomegalovirus exposure and HLA in healthy donors. Study details: Out of 150 million to 200 million T cells, an earlier analysis found more than 95 million unique TCR beta sequences in total.

V shed 1 base and J shed 0 bases, with 10 bases lying between them. CDR3 length equals 15 residues. Study-level points and caveats: Most TCR sequences were seen very rarely across donors, but some public TCRs occurred in many. In vitro confirmation showed three CMV-associated chains to be CMV antigen specific. The study flagged roughly 160 TCR beta chains as cytomegalovirus-associated.

Comments on this clone: Its antigen remains unidentified.

With 60 Vbeta and 13 Jbeta primers, the PCR was carried out. Generated by immunoSEQ multiplex PCR, the TCRdb table keeps only in-frame clones and is missing some. The table has about 200,000 clones, 82% seen once. Sequencing was carried out using PBMCs. The rearrangement joins TRBV5-7 to TRBJ1-2; D not resolved. TRBV5-7 is marked as an open reading frame, function uncertain. The clonotype was recovered from a boy between 2 and 10 years old in good health and CMV-seronegative. The CDR3 sequence: CASSLYSFSNYGYTF. DNA of the CDR3: TGTGCCAGCAGCTTGTACAGTTTTTCTAACTATGGCTACACCTTC.